A selection of T cell receptor beta chains follows, all from one sample in a study of T cell repertoires in cytomegalovirus infection. TCRdb re-called the reads with MiXCR, one entry per CDR3 protein. The sample comprises 200,000 to 250,000 distinct CDR3 sequences, about 23% of which are singletons, and 15% to 20% rests with the top ten. The sample was CD8+ T cells from PBMCs. These receptors originate from a human donor in good health (CMV status not recorded). Some clones in this sample may be carry-over from other donors' samples. Each CDR3 is given with its conserved first and last residue. A D gene is named only where the DNA matches it firmly. Expanded clones get a size class; other rows say once, few or many, or leave the size out.

CASSAMPGDTEAFF TGTGCCAGCAGCGCCATGCCAGGGGACACTGAAGCTTTCTTT . . TRBJ1-1 TRBV7-8
CASSSGGPTDTQYF TGTGCCAGCAGCTCAGGGGGGCCCACAGATACGCAGTATTTT . . TRBJ2-3 TRBV5-4
CSASRQGATNEKLFF TGCAGTGCTAGCCGACAGGGAGCAACTAATGAAAAACTGTTTTTT TRBD1 few TRBJ1-4 TRBV20-1
CASTTGRSSYEQYF TGTGCCAGCACCACGGGGCGGAGCTCCTACGAGCAGTACTTC . once TRBJ2-7 TRBV6-6
CASSQDYGGDTQYF TGTGCCAGCAGCCAAGATTATGGTGGAGATACGCAGTATTTT . few TRBJ2-3 TRBV14
CSVETATGELFF TGCAGCGTCGAAACTGCGACCGGGGAGCTGTTTTTT . . TRBJ2-2 TRBV29-1
CASSTNNEQFF TGTGCCAGCAGTACTAACAATGAGCAGTTCTTC . few TRBJ2-1 TRBV6-5
CSANPGRDSIERDIQYF TGCAGTGCTAACCCCGGCAGGGACAGTATAGAGAGGGACATTCAGTACTTC TRBD1 few TRBJ2-4 TRBV20-1
CASSSGRAYNEQFF TGTGCCAGCAGTTCAGGGAGGGCCTACAATGAGCAGTTCTTC TRBD2 few TRBJ2-1 TRBV28
CAISDTYEQYF TGTGCTATCTCTGACACCTACGAGCAGTACTTC . . TRBJ2-7 TRBV10-3
CASSWGDSSYEQYF TGCGCCAGCAGCTGGGGGGACAGCTCCTACGAGCAGTACTTC . . TRBJ2-7 TRBV5-1
CASTTVDLSYNEQFF TGTGCCAGCACGACCGTGGATCTCTCCTACAATGAGCAGTTCTTC . . TRBJ2-1 TRBV2
CASSLFGSWDTQYF TGCGCCAGCAGCTTGTTCGGTTCCTGGGATACGCAGTATTTT . few TRBJ2-3 TRBV5-1
CSASEDRLHTDTQYF TGCAGTGCTAGCGAGGACAGGCTACACACAGATACGCAGTATTTT TRBD1 few TRBJ2-3 TRBV20-1
CATGTPTDTQYF TGTGCCACCGGAACGCCGACAGATACGCAGTATTTT . . TRBJ2-3 TRBV27
CATSQELNNQPQHF TGTGCCACCAGCCAAGAGCTGAACAATCAGCCCCAGCATTTT . . TRBJ1-5 TRBV15
CASSVAGTSYEQYF TGTGCCAGCAGCGTAGCCGGGACGTCCTACGAGCAGTACTTC . few TRBJ2-7 TRBV7-9
CASSSPGTGDLEQYF TGTGCCAGCAGCTCCCCCGGGACAGGGGATCTCGAGCAGTACTTC TRBD1 many TRBJ2-7 TRBV7-9
CASSPAGFSYNEQFF TGTGCCAGCTCACCGGCAGGGTTCTCCTACAATGAGCAGTTCTTC . . TRBJ2-1 TRBV18
CASNRISPDRSVNEQFF TGTGCCAGTAATCGTATATCTCCGGACAGGTCGGTCAATGAGCAGTTCTTC TRBD1 . TRBJ2-1 TRBV19
CAISDRMIYEQYF TGTGCCATCTCAGACAGAATGATCTACGAGCAGTACTTC . many TRBJ2-7 TRBV10-3
CSARGSGYTF TGCAGTGCTAGAGGTTCTGGCTACACCTTC . . TRBJ1-2 TRBV20-1
CASSPVQAAEAFF TGTGCCAGCAGTCCGGTACAGGCCGCTGAAGCTTTCTTT . once TRBJ1-1 TRBV6-6
CASGTAMSNEQFF TGTGCCAGCGGGACAGCTATGAGCAATGAGCAGTTCTTC TRBD1 . TRBJ2-1 TRBV7-6
CASSQGDRGRIGSPLHF TGTGCCAGCAGTCAGGGGGACAGGGGGCGAATCGGTTCACCCCTCCACTTT TRBD1 . TRBJ1-6 TRBV12-3/TRBV12-4
CASSQAVTGREGYTF TGCGCCAGCAGCCAAGCCGTGACAGGGAGGGAAGGCTACACCTTC TRBD1 few TRBJ1-2 TRBV4-1
CASSLLRDSNQPQHF TGTGCCAGCAGTTTATTGAGGGATAGCAATCAGCCCCAGCATTTT . few TRBJ1-5 TRBV28
CASRRQGTTDTQYF TGTGCCAGCAGGAGACAGGGGACCACAGATACGCAGTATTTT TRBD1 . TRBJ2-3 TRBV28
CASSRGGASWDNEQFF TGTGCCAGCAGCCGCGGGGGGGCGAGTTGGGACAATGAGCAGTTCTTC TRBD2 many TRBJ2-1 TRBV12-3/TRBV12-4
CASSLAPGTGLLYEQYF TGTGCCAGCAGCTTAGCCCCCGGGACAGGACTCTTGTACGAGCAGTACTTC TRBD1 . TRBJ2-7 TRBV7-9
CACRGAHDEQFF TGTGCCTGCCGAGGGGCGCACGATGAGCAGTTCTTC . . TRBJ2-1 TRBV11-1